This T cell receptor beta chain was sequenced in a study of T cell responses to AZD1222 COVID-19 vaccine. This clone has a single count. What it recognizes is unknown. Method: immunoSEQ multiplex PCR; TCRdb's copy keeps in-frame clones and lacks some. The sample records roughly 98,000 clones, roughly nine tenths being singletons. Findings of the study overall: A reported finding is that nearly half of spike-specific TCRs target unmutated variant regions.

The receptor comes from an adult in good health. Sample: peripheral blood, taken on day 0 of AZD1222 vaccination.

Written as DNA, the CDR3 is TGTGCCAGCAGCATTTGGGGAACAGATACGCAGTATTTT. Residues: CASSIWGTDTQYF. The chain recombines TRBV5-4 with TRBJ2-3; D gene unclear. Germline V gene sequence: CDR1 SGHNT, CDR2 YYREEE (reference sequence). The CDR3 spans 13 residues. V lost 4 bases and J 3 bases, leaving 9 bases between the germline ends.